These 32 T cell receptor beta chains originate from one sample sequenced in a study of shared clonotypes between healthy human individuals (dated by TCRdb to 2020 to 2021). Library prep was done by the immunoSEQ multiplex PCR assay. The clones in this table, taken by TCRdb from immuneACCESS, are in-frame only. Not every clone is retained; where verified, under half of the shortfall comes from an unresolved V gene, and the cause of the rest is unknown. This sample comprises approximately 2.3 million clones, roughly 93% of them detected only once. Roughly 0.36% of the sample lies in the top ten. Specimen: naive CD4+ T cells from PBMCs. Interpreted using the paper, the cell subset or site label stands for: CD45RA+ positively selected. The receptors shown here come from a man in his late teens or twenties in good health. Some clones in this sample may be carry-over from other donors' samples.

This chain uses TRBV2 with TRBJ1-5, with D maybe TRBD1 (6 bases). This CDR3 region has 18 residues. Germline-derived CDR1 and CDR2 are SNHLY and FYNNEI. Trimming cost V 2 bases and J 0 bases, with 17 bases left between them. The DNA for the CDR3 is TGTGCCAGCAGTGAAATTAGGACAGCGACTTATAGCAATCAGCCCCAGCATTTT. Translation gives CASSEIRTATYSNQPQHF.

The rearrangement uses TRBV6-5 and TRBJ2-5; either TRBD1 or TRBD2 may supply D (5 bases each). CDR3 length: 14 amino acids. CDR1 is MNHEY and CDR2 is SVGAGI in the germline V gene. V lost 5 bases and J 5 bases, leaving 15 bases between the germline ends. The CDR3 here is CASSPRVWGETQYF. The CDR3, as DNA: TGTGCCAGCAGTCCCAGGGTCTGGGGGGAGACCCAGTACTTC.

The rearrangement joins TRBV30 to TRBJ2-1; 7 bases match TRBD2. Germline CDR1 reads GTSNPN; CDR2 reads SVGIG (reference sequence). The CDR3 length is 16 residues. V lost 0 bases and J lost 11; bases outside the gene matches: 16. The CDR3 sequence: CAWSVGLAEGRYKQFF. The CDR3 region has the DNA TGTGCCTGGAGTGTGGGTCTAGCGGAGGGGAGGTATAAGCAGTTCTTC.

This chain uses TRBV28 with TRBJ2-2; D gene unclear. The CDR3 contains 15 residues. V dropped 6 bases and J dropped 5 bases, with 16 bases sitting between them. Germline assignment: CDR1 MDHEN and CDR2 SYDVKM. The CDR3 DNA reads TGTGCCAGCAGACACGGACGTTTTAGTACCGGGGAGCTGTTTTTT. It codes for CASRHGRFSTGELFF.

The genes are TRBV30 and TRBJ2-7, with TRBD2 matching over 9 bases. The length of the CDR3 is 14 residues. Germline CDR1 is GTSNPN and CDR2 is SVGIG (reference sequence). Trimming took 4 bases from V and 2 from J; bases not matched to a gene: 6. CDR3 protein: CAWKAGGPTYEQYF. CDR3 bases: TGTGCCTGGAAGGCGGGAGGGCCCACCTACGAGCAGTACTTC.

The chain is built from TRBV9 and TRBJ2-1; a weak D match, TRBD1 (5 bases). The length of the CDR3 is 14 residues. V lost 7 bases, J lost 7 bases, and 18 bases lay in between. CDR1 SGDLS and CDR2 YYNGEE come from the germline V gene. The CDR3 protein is CASAPGGAPNEQFF. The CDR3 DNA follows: TGTGCCAGCGCCCCCGGTGGGGCTCCAAATGAGCAGTTCTTC.

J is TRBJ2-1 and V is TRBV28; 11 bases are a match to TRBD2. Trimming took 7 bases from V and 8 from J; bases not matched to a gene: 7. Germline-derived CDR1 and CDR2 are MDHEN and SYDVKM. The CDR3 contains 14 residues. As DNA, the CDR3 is TGTGCCAGCAAATCTAGCGGGAGGATAGATGAGCAGTTCTTC. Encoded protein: CASKSSGRIDEQFF.

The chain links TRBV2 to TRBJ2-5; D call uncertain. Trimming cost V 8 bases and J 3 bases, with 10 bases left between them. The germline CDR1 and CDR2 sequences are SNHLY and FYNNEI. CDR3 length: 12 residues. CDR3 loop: CASHVGKETQYF. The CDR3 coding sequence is TGTGCCAGCCACGTGGGCAAAGAGACCCAGTACTTC.

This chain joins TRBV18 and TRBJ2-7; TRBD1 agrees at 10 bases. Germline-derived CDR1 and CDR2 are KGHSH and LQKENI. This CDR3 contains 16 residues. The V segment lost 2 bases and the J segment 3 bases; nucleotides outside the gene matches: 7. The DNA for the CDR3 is TGTGCCAGCTCACCAGGTCCGGGACAGGGGAACTACGAGCAGTACTTC. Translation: CASSPGPGQGNYEQYF.

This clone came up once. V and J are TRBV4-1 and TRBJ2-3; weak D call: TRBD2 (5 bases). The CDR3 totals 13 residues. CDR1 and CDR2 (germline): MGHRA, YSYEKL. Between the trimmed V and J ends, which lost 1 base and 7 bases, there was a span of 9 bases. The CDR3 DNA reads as TGCGCCAGCAGCCAAGGATCGGGGAATACGCAGTATTTT. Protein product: CASSQGSGNTQYF.

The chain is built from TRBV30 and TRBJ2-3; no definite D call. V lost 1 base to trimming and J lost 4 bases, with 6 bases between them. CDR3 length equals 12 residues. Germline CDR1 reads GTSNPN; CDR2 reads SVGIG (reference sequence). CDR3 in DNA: TGTGCCTGGAGTGATTGGCCAGATACGCAGTATTTT. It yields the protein CAWSDWPDTQYF. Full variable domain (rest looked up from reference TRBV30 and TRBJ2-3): SQTIHQWPATLVQPVGSPLSLECTVEGTSNPNLYWYRQAAGRGLQLLFYSVGIGQISSEVPQNLSASRPQDRQFILSSKKLLLSDSGFYLCAWSDWPDTQYFGPGTRLTVL.

The CDR3 here is CASSLVGLAGGGETQYF. In nucleotides, the CDR3 is TGTGCCAGCAGCTTAGTCGGACTAGCGGGAGGCGGGGAGACCCAGTACTTC. The chain employs TRBV7-6 and TRBJ2-5; 14 bases align to TRBD2. Trimming cost V 1 base and J 5 bases; bases outside gene matches: 6. This CDR3 comprises 17 residues. Germline values: CDR1 SGHVS, CDR2 FNYEAQ.

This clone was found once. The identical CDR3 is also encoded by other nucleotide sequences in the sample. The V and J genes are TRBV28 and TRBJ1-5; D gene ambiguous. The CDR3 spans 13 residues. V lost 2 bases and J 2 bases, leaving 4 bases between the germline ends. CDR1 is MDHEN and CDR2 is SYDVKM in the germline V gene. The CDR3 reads CASSLVGNQPQHF. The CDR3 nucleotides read TGTGCCAGCAGTTTAGTAGGCAATCAGCCCCAGCATTTT.

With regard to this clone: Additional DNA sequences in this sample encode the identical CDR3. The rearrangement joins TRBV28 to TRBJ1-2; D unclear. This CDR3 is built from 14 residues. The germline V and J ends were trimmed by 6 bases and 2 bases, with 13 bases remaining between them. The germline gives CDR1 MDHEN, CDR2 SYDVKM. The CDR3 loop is CASRTGSPNYGYTF. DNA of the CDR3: TGTGCCAGCAGAACGGGGAGCCCAAACTATGGCTACACCTTC.

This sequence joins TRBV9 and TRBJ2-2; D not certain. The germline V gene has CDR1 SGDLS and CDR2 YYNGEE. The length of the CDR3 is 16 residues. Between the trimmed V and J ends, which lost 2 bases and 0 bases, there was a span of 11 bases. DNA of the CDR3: TGTGCCAGCAGCGTGCTAGGAACCCCGAACACCGGGGAGCTGTTTTTT. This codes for CASSVLGTPNTGELFF.

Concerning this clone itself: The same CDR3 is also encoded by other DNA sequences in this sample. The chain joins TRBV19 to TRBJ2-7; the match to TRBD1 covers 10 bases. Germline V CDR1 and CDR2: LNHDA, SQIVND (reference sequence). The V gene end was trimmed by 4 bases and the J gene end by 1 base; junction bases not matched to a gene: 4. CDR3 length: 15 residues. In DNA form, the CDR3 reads TGTGCCAGTAGTACTCGGGACAGGGGTTCCTACGAGCAGTACTTC. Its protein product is CASSTRDRGSYEQYF.

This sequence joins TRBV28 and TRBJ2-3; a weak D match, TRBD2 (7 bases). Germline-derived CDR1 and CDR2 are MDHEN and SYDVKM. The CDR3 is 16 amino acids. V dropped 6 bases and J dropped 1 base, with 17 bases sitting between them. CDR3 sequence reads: CASSIRGASGTDTQYF. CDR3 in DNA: TGTGCCAGCAGCATCCGGGGGGCTAGCGGCACAGATACGCAGTATTTT.

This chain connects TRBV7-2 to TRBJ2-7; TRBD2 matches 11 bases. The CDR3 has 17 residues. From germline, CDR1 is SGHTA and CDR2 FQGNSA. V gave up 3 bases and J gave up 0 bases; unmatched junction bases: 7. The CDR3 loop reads CASSFQHTSGSSYEQYF. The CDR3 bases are TGTGCCAGCAGCTTTCAACACACTAGCGGGAGCTCCTACGAGCAGTACTTC.

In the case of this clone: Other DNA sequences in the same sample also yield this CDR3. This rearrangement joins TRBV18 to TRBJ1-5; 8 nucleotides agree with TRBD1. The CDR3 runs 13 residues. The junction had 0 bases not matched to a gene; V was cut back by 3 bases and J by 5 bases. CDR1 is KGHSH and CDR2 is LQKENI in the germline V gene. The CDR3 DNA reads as TGTGCCAGCTCACCGACAGGGGATCAGCCCCAGCATTTT. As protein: CASSPTGDQPQHF.

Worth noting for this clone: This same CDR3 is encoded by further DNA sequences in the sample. CDR3 sequence: CASSLGQGDGYTF. DNA for the CDR3: TGTGCCAGCAGCTTAGGGCAGGGGGATGGCTACACCTTC. J is TRBJ1-2 and V is TRBV7-2; 7 bases match TRBD1. Unmatched junction bases numbered 2, after V lost 1 base and J lost 6 bases. Germline lookup yields CDR1 SGHTA and CDR2 FQGNSA. The CDR3 spans 13 residues.

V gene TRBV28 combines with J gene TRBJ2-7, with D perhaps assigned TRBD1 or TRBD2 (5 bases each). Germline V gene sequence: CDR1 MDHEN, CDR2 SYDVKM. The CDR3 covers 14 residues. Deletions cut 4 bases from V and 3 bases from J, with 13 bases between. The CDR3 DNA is TGTGCCAGCAGTTCGTCCCGGGACGTCTACGAGCAGTACTTC. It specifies CASSSSRDVYEQYF.

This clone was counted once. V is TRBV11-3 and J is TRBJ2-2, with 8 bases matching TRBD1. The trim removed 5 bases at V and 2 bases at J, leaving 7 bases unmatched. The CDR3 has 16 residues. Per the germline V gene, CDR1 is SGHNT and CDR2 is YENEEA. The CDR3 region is CASSPWTGKNTGELFF. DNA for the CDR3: TGTGCCAGCAGCCCCTGGACAGGGAAAAACACCGGGGAGCTGTTTTTT.

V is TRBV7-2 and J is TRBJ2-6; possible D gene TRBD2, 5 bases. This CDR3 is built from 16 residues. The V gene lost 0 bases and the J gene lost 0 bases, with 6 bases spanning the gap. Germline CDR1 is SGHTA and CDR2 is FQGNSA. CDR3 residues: CASSLAAGSGANVLTF. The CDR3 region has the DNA TGTGCCAGCAGCTTAGCGGCGGGCTCTGGGGCCAACGTCCTGACTTTC. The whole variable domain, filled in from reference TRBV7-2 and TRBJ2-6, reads GAGVSQSPSNKVTEKGKDVELRCDPISGHTALYWYRQSLGQGLEFLIYFQGNSAPDKSGLPSDRFSAERTGGSVSTLTIQRTQQEDSAVYLCASSLAAGSGANVLTFGAGSRLTVL.

Written as DNA, the CDR3 is TGTGCCAGCAGTGAATTCGGGTTTGGCGAGCAGTACTTC. The encoded protein is CASSEFGFGEQYF. The rearrangement joins TRBV25-1 to TRBJ2-5; D is ambiguous. The last part of the DNA fits TRBJ2-7 better; the J call may be wrong. Germline CDR1 reads MGHDK; CDR2 reads SYGVNS. This CDR3 has 13 residues.

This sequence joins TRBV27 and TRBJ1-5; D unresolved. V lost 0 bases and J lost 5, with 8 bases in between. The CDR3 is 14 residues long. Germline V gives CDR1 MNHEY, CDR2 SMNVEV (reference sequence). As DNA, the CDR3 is TGTGCCAGCAGTTTATCCAAGTCGTATCAGCCCCAGCATTTT. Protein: CASSLSKSYQPQHF.

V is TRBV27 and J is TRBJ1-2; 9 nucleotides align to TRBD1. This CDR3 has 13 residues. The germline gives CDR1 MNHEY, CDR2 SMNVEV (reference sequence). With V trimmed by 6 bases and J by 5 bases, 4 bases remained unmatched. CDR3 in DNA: TGTGCCAGCAGCCCGGGACAGGGATATGGCTACACCTTC. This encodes CASSPGQGYGYTF.

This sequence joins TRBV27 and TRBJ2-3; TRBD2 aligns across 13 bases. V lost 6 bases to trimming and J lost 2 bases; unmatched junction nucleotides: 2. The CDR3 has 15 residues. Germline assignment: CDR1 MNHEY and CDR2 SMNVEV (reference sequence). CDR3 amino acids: CASRTSGRSTDTQYF. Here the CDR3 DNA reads TGTGCCAGCAGGACTAGCGGGAGGTCCACAGATACGCAGTATTTT.

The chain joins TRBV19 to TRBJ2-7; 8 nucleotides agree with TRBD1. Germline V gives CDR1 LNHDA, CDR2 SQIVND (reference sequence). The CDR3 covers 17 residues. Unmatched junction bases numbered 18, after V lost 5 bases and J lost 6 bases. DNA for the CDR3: TGTGCCAGTAGTCCTCCATCGGGGAGACAGGGGCAGGCCGAGCAGTACTTC. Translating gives CASSPPSGRQGQAEQYF.

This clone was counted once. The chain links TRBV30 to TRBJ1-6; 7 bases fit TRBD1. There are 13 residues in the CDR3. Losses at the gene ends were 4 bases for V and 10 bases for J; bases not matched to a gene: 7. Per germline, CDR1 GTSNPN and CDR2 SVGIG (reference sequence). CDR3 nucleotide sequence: TGTGCCTGGAACGACAGGGAGGCGTCACCCCTCCACTTT. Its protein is CAWNDREASPLHF.

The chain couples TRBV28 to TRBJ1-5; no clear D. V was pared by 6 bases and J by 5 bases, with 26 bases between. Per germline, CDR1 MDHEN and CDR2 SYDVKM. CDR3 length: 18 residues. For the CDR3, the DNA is TGTGCCAGCAGCTTACTTCGATGGGAGGACGCTGTCGATCAGCCCCAGCATTTT. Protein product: CASSLLRWEDAVDQPQHF.

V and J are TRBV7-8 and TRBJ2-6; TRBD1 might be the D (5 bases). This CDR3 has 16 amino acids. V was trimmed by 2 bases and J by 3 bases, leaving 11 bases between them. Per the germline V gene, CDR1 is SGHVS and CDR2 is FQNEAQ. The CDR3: CASSLTARVGANVLTF. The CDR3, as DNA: TGTGCCAGCAGCTTAACTGCCAGGGTTGGGGCCAACGTCCTGACTTTC.

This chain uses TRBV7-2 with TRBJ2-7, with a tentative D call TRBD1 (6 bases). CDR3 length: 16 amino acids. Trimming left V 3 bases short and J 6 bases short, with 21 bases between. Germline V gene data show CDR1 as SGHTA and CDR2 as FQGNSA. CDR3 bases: TGTGCCAGCAGCTTTTCTGTAAACAGGGCGCCCAGCGAGCAGTACTTC. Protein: CASSFSVNRAPSEQYF.